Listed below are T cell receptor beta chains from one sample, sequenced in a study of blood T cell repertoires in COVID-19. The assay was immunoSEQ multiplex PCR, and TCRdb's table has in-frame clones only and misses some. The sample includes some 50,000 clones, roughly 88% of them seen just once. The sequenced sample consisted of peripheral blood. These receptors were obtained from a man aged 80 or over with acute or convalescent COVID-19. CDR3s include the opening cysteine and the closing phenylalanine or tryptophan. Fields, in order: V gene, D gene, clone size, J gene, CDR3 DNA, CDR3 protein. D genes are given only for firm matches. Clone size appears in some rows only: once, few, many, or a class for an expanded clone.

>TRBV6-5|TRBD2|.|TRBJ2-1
TGTGCCAGCAGTCGGACTAGCGGGGGGCAAAATGAGCAGTTCTTC
CASSRTSGGQNEQFF
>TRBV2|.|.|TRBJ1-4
TGTGCCGGCAGAGGACAGAGTAATGAAAAACTGTTTTTT
CAGRGQSNEKLFF
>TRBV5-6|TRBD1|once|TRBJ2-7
TGTGCCAGCAGCTTGCGGCAGGGGGCCTACGAGCAGTACTTC
CASSLRQGAYEQYF
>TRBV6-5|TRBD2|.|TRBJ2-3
TGTGCCAGCAGTTACTCGTTAGCGGGGGCCACAGATACGCAGTATTTT
CASSYSLAGATDTQYF
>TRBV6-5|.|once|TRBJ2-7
TGTGCCAGCAGCCGCCAGGGGTACGAGCAGTACTTC
CASSRQGYEQYF
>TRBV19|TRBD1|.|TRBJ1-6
TGTGCCAGTAGGTGGTCGGGACAGAATTCACCCCTCCACTTT
CASRWSGQNSPLHF
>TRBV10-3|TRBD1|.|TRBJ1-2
TGTGCCATCTCTGAACAGGGGAATCATGGCTACACCTTC
CAISEQGNHGYTF
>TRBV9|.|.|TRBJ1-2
TGTGCCAGCAGCGTAGAGGCGGGCATTGAGTATGGCTACACCTTC
CASSVEAGIEYGYTF
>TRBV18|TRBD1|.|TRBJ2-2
TGTGCCAGCTCACCCCCGACAGGGGGTAACGGGGAGCTGTTTTTT
CASSPPTGGNGELFF
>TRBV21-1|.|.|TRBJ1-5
TGTGCCAGCAGCACCCCCGAAGACAGGGGGGCAATAGATCAGCCCCAGCATTTT
CASSTPEDRGAIDQPQHF
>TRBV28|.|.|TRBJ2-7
TGTGCCACCCTCCGGGGGTCAGGAGCATCCTACGAGCAGTACTTC
CATLRGSGASYEQYF
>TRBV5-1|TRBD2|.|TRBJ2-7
TGCGCCAGCAGCTGGACTAGCGGGGGGGCCTCCTACGAGCAGTACTTC
CASSWTSGGASYEQYF
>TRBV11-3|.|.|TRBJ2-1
TGTGCCAGCAGCTTAGCTAGGGGCTTGGACAATGAGCAGTTCTTC
CASSLARGLDNEQFF
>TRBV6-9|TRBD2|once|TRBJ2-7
TGTGCCAGCAGTTCCTCCCTAGGAGCGGGGGCTCAGGGCGAGCAGTACTTC
CASSSSLGAGAQGEQYF
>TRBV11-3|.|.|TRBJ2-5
TGTGCCAGCAGCTTAGGGGCAGAAGAAGAGACCCAGTACTTC
CASSLGAEEETQYF
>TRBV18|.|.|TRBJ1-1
TGTGCCAGCTCACCACTGGAGACGAACACTGAAGCTTTCTTT
CASSPLETNTEAFF
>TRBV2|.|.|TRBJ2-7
TGTGCCAGCAGTTTCGGGACAAACTCCTACGAGCAGTACTTC
CASSFGTNSYEQYF
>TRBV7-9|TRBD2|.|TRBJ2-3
TGTGCCAGCAGCTTGACTAGCGGGGGTTCAGATACGCAGTATTTT
CASSLTSGGSDTQYF
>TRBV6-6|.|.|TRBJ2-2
TGTGCCAGCAGTAACAGGGTCTCCGGGGAGCTGTTTTTT
CASSNRVSGELFF
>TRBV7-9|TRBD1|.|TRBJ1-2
TGTGCCAGCTCGAGGGTACAGGGGCATGATGGCTACACCTTC
CASSRVQGHDGYTF
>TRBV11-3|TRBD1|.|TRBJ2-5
TGTGCCAGCAGCTCGGGACAGGGGGGAGCCTCCGAGACCCAGTACTTC
CASSSGQGGASETQYF
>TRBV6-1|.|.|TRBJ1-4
TGTGCCAGCAGTGATAAAAGGGGCACTAATGAAAAACTGTTTTTT
CASSDKRGTNEKLFF
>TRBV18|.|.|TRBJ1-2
TGTGCCAGCTCACCAGATCGGGGGTCTAACTATGGCTACACCTTC
CASSPDRGSNYGYTF
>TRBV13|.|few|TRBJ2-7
TGTGCCAGCAGCTTAGAAGGGGCGGGAACCTACGAGCAGTACTTC
CASSLEGAGTYEQYF
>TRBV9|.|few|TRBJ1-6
TGTGCCAGCAGCGTAGACCGGTTTGATAATTCACCCCTCCACTTT
CASSVDRFDNSPLHF
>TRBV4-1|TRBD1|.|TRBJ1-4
TGCGCCAGCAGCCAGGTGACAGGGATGGCGTGGACTAATGAAAAACTGTTTTTT
CASSQVTGMAWTNEKLFF
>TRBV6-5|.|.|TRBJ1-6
TGTGCCAGCAGTTACTCGGCGAGGCCAACCCACTTT
CASSYSARPTHF
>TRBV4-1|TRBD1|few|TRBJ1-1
TGCGCCAGCAGCCAGGGTAGACAGGGGGCTTTCGCTGAAGCTTTCTTT
CASSQGRQGAFAEAFF
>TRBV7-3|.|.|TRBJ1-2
TGTGCCAGCAGCACAACAGGCGACAGTCGATATGGCTACACCTTC
CASSTTGDSRYGYTF
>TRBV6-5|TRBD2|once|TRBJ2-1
TGTGCCAGCATACGGCCGGGGGGAGGAGAGCAGTTCTTC
CASIRPGGGEQFF
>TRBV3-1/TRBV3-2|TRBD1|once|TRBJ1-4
TGTGCCAGCAGCCAAGAGACAGGGAATGAAAAACTGTTTTTT
CASSQETGNEKLFF
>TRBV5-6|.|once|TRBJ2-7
TGTGCCAGCAGCTTGGCGGGACACGGAGTGGGTGACGAGCAGTACTTC
CASSLAGHGVGDEQYF
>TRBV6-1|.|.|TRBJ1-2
TGTGCCACCTACGCGGGGGACGTTTATGGCTACACCTTC
CATYAGDVYGYTF
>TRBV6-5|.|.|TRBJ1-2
TGTGCCAGCAGTTACACGACGGGCAGGGATTATGGCTACACCTTC
CASSYTTGRDYGYTF
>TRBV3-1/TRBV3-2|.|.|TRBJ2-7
TGTGCCAGCAGCCAAGTCGGCCAGGGGCGAGTCTCCTACGAGCAGTACTTC
CASSQVGQGRVSYEQYF
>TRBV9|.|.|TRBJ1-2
TGTGCCAGCAGCCCATCCATGTGGAGCGGCTACACCTTC
CASSPSMWSGYTF
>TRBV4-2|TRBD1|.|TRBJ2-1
TGTGCCAGCAGCCAAGGGGACAGGGTTGAGCAGTTCTTC
CASSQGDRVEQFF
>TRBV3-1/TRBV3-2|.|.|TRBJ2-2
TGTGCCAGCAGCCAAGCCGGGGGGCAGAAATTTACCGGGGAGCTGTTTTTT
CASSQAGGQKFTGELFF
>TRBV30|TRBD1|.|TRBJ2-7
TGTGCCTGGAGCATGGGACAGGGACCATCCTACGAGCAGTACTTC
CAWSMGQGPSYEQYF
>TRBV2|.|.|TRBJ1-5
TGTGCCAGCAGTGAACAGTATAATAGCAATCAGCCCCAGCATTTT
CASSEQYNSNQPQHF
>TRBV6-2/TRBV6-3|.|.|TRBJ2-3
TGTGCCAGCAGTTTGCCTAGCGGCACAGATACGCAGTATTTT
CASSLPSGTDTQYF
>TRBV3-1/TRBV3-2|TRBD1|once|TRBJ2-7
TGTGCCAGCAGCCAAGGACTGGGACAGTTAGGCTCAGAGCAGTACTTC
CASSQGLGQLGSEQYF
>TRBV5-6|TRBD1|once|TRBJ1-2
TGTGCCAGCAGATCGGGACAGGGTCATGGCTACACCTTC
CASRSGQGHGYTF
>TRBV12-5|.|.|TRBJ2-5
TGTGCTAGTGGTTTGTGGGCAGGATTGTACCAAGAGACCCAGTACTTC
CASGLWAGLYQETQYF
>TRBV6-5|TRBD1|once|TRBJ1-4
TGTGCCAGCAGGACCTTGGGACAGTCAAATGAAAAACTGTTTTTT
CASRTLGQSNEKLFF
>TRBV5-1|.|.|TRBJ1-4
TGCGCCAGCAGCCCCGGACAGACAACTAATGAAAAACTGTTTTTT
CASSPGQTTNEKLFF
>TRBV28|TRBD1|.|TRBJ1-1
TGTGCCAGCAGACACTTAAGGGGACAGTTGAACACTGAAGCTTTCTTT
CASRHLRGQLNTEAFF
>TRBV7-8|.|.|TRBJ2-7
TGTGCCAGCAGCTCCGAACTCGAATCCTACGAGCAGTACTTC
CASSSELESYEQYF
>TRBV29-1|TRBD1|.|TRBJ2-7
TGCAGCGGTCGGACAGGGGGAACCTACGAGCAGTACTTC
CSGRTGGTYEQYF
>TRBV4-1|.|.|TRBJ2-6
TGCGCCAGCAGTGCTATCGGCTCTGGGGCCAACGTCCTGACTTTC
CASSAIGSGANVLTF
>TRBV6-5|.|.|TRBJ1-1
TGTGCCAGCAGTTACTCCAAGAACACTGAAGCTTTCTTT
CASSYSKNTEAFF
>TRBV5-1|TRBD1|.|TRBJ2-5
TGCGCCAGCAGCTTGGGAGGGACAGGGGAAGAGACCCAGTACTTC
CASSLGGTGEETQYF
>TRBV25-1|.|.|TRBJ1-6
TGTGCCAGCAGATCGACAGAATCTTATAATTCACCCCTCCACTTT
CASRSTESYNSPLHF
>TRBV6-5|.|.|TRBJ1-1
TGTGCCAGCAGTCCCAGATTGAACACTGAAGCTTTCTTT
CASSPRLNTEAFF
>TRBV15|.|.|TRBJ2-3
TGTGCCACCAGCAGTAGGGACACAAGCACAGATACGCAGTATTTT
CATSSRDTSTDTQYF
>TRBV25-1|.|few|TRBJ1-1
TGTGCCAGCAGTGAGCCAGGGAACACTGAAGCTTTCTTT
CASSEPGNTEAFF
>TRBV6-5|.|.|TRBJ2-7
TGTGCCAGCACCTCTGGCGGTTTCTCCTACGAGCAGTACTTC
CASTSGGFSYEQYF
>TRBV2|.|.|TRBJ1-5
TGTGCCAGCAGTTATCAGGGAACAAATCAGCCCCAGCATTTT
CASSYQGTNQPQHF